The next 27 T cell receptor beta chains were all read from a single sample in a study of cytomegalovirus exposure and HLA in healthy donors. The PCR ran on 60 Vbeta and 13 Jbeta primers. The protocol was immunoSEQ multiplex PCR, while the TCRdb copy is restricted to in-frame clones and leaves out a portion. This repertoire includes roughly 75,000 clones. Sequenced input: PBMCs. These receptor sequences come from a boy aged 10-17 years in good health and CMV-seronegative.

The chain couples TRBV6-4 to TRBJ1-6; TRBD1 matches 8 bases. The V segment lost 10 bases and the J segment 0 bases; nucleotides outside the gene matches: 8. From germline, CDR1 is MRHNA and CDR2 SNTAGT. CDR3 size: 16 residues. The CDR3 region has the DNA TGTGCCATCCGGACAGGGACGGGCTCCTATAATTCACCCCTCCACTTT. It is translated as CAIRTGTGSYNSPLHF.

This chain connects TRBV9 to TRBJ2-7, with 9 bases that match TRBD2. J was trimmed by 4 bases and V by 3 bases; bases with no gene match: 5. The germline V gene encodes CDR1 SGDLS and CDR2 YYNGEE. This CDR3 spans 14 amino acids. The CDR3 sequence is CASSGGGGGYEQYF. The CDR3 DNA is TGTGCCAGCAGCGGCGGCGGGGGGGGGTACGAGCAGTACTTC.

As DNA, the CDR3 is TGTGCCAGCAGCTTCCGGAATTCACCCCTCCACTTT. The encoded protein is CASSFRNSPLHF. This chain uses TRBV11-2 with TRBJ1-6; D unresolved. Germline CDR1 is SGHAT and CDR2 is FQNNGV. The CDR3 length is 12 residues. V lost 3 bases and J lost 7, with 4 bases in between.

DNA of the CDR3: TGTGCCAGCAGCTTAGATATCGGGGGATGGAACACTGAAGCTTTCTTT. Translation gives CASSLDIGGWNTEAFF. V usage is TRBV11-2 and J usage is TRBJ1-1; perhaps TRBD1 as D (5 bases). The CDR3 loop spans 16 amino acids. V was cut by 0 bases and J by 1 base, with 12 bases left in between. Germline CDR1 reads SGHAT; CDR2 reads FQNNGV.

DNA for the CDR3: TGTGCCAGCAGCTCCCTCGGGGGTTCCGGAGGCACTGAAGCTTTCTTT. Encoded protein: CASSSLGGSGGTEAFF. The chain combines TRBV7-8 with TRBJ1-1, with a tentative D call TRBD1 (5 bases). Germline lookup yields CDR1 SGHVS and CDR2 FQNEAQ. The CDR3 sequence is 16 residues long. V lost 4 bases to trimming and J lost 4 bases, with 19 bases between them.

CDR3 region: CATQPGQGYNGYTF. The CDR3 bases are TGTGCCACCCAACCGGGACAGGGGTATAATGGCTACACCTTC. The chain recombines TRBV6-5 with TRBJ1-2, with 10 bases matching TRBD1. J was trimmed by 6 bases and V by 10 bases; bases with no gene match: 11. The CDR3 contains 14 residues. Germline lookup yields CDR1 MNHEY and CDR2 SVGAGI.

V and J are TRBV6-6 and TRBJ1-3; D ambiguous. The CDR3 length is 12 residues. With 4 bases removed from V and 11 bases from J, the gap between germline ends came to 12 bases. Germline CDR1 reads MNHNY; CDR2 reads SVGAGI (reference sequence). The CDR3 spells CASSSQTLSIYF. The CDR3 region has the DNA TGTGCCAGCAGTTCCCAGACACTCTCCATATATTTT.

The V call is TRBV2, the J call TRBJ2-7; 7 positions agree with TRBD1. With V trimmed by 6 bases and J by 6 bases, 8 bases remained unmatched. Germline CDR1 is SNHLY and CDR2 is FYNNEI. The CDR3 totals 13 residues. The CDR3 spells CASSVDRDAEQYF. The DNA of the CDR3 is TGTGCCAGCAGCGTCGACAGGGACGCCGAGCAGTACTTC.

The CDR3 DNA is TGTGCCAGCAGCAAGGGACAGCATGAAGCTTTCTTT. Protein sequence: CASSKGQHEAFF. This chain joins TRBV11-3 and TRBJ1-1, with 7 bases lining up with TRBD1. Unmatched junction bases numbered 4, after V lost 5 bases and J lost 7 bases. Germline-derived CDR1 and CDR2 are SGHNT and YENEEA. The CDR3 totals 12 residues.

The CDR3 bases are TGTGCCAGCAGCTTTGGGTACGGGACAGGGAAGACAGATACGCAGTATTTT. This sequence encodes CASSFGYGTGKTDTQYF. V and J are TRBV13 and TRBJ2-3; 9 bases map to TRBD1. The germline V gene has CDR1 PRHDT and CDR2 FYEKMQ (reference sequence). The V and J ends lost 3 bases and 3 bases, in that order; junction bases with no gene match: 10. This CDR3 is built from 17 residues.

V is TRBV5-4 and J is TRBJ2-3; 11 bases are a match to TRBD2. V lost 4 bases and J lost 0; bases outside the gene matches: 1. The CDR3 length is 15 residues. Per germline, CDR1 SGHNT and CDR2 YYREEE (reference sequence). CDR3 nucleotide sequence: TGTGCCAGCAGCCGGACTAGCGGGAGCACAGATACGCAGTATTTT. Translated: CASSRTSGSTDTQYF.

This chain links TRBV5-1 with TRBJ2-7, with a weak D call TRBD2 (7 bases). V gave up 4 bases and J gave up 9 bases, with 17 bases separating them. The germline V gene has CDR1 SGHRS and CDR2 YFSETQ. CDR3 length equals 13 residues. The CDR3 nucleotides are TGCGCCAGCAGCCCGGTCGGGGGGCTCCCGCAGTACTTC. Translating it yields CASSPVGGLPQYF. Full variable domain (rest looked up from reference TRBV5-1 and TRBJ2-7): KAGVTQTPRYLIKTRGQQVTLSCSPISGHRSVSWYQQTPGQGLQFLFEYFSETQRNKGNFPGRFSGRQFSNSRSEMNVSTLELGDSALYLCASSPVGGLPQYFGPGTRLTVT.

The chain combines TRBV19 with TRBJ1-2, with TRBD1 as a possible D gene (6 bases). The germline V gene has CDR1 LNHDA and CDR2 SQIVND (reference sequence). The CDR3 sequence is 15 residues long. V was shortened by 5 bases and J by 5 bases, with 18 bases between the two germline ends. The CDR3, as DNA: TGTGCCAGTAGTCTAGGAGGGGGACACAGATATGGCTACACCTTC. This encodes CASSLGGGHRYGYTF. Based on the CDR3 plus reference TRBV19 and TRBJ1-2, the full variable domain is DGGITQSPKYLFRKEGQNVTLSCEQNLNHDAMYWYRQDPGQGLRLIYYSQIVNDFQKGDIAEGYSVSREKKESFPLTVTSAQKNPTAFYLCASSLGGGHRYGYTFGSGTRLTVV.

The chain combines TRBV5-6 with TRBJ1-4; possibly TRBD1 for D (6 bases). This CDR3 is 14 amino acids long. V lost 0 bases, J lost 11 bases, and 14 bases lay in between. Germline V gene sequence: CDR1 SGHDT, CDR2 YYEEEE. The CDR3 DNA is TGTGCCAGCAGCTTGGCCTCTGGGCAGGGGAAACTGTTTTTT. Encoded protein: CASSLASGQGKLFF.

The gene calls are TRBV7-9 and TRBJ1-3; D gene ambiguous. The CDR3 is 15 amino acids. Germline CDR1 and CDR2: SEHNR and FQNEAQ (reference sequence). The V end lost 2 bases, the J end lost 2 bases, and 10 bases lay between the germline ends. The CDR3 loop is CASSLSWTTGNTIYF. CDR3 DNA sequence: TGTGCCAGCAGCTTATCATGGACTACTGGAAACACCATATATTTT.

V is TRBV14 and J is TRBJ2-7, with 8 bases matching TRBD1. Germline CDR1 is SGHDN and CDR2 is FVKESK. This CDR3 is built from 15 residues. Trimming took 0 bases from V and 5 from J; bases not matched to a gene: 6. This CDR3 is CASSQEGQGLHEQYF. The CDR3 DNA reads TGTGCCAGCAGCCAAGAAGGACAGGGTTTACACGAGCAGTACTTC.

The chain is built from TRBV5-6 and TRBJ2-2; a possible D gene is TRBD2 (5 bases). With 4 bases removed from V and 6 bases from J, the gap between germline ends came to 10 bases. This CDR3 has 13 residues. In germline, CDR1 is SGHDT, CDR2 YYEEEE. The CDR3 bases are TGTGCCAGCAGCCTGGACTCCGCCGGGGAGCTGTTTTTT. Amino acids: CASSLDSAGELFF.

V gene TRBV9 combines with J gene TRBJ2-5; D uncertain. The CDR3 is 13 amino acids. Germline CDR1 is SGDLS and CDR2 is YYNGEE. Trimming shortened V by 2 bases and J by 5 bases, and 10 bases separated the two germline ends. CDR3 sequence: CASSVFGAETQYF. As DNA, the CDR3 is TGTGCCAGCAGCGTCTTCGGAGCGGAGACCCAGTACTTC. The variable domain in full, with the rest retrieved from reference TRBV9 and TRBJ2-5, is DSGVTQTPKHLITATGQRVTLRCSPRSGDLSVYWYQQSLDQGLQFLIQYYNGEERAKGNILERFSAQQFPDLHSELNLSSLELGDSALYFCASSVFGAETQYFGPGTRLLVL.

The chain couples TRBV6-1 to TRBJ1-2; no firm D call. The CDR3 runs to 13 residues. The V gene lost 5 bases and the J gene lost 2 bases, with 9 bases spanning the gap. Per the germline V gene, CDR1 is MNHNS and CDR2 is SASEGT. The CDR3 here is CASSQNPNYGYTF. The CDR3 DNA reads TGTGCCAGCAGTCAGAACCCCAACTATGGCTACACCTTC.

The J gene is TRBJ1-1, the V gene TRBV5-1; 7 nucleotides agree with TRBD1. J gave up 2 bases and V 4 bases, and 8 bases lay outside the gene matches. The CDR3 covers 15 residues. Germline V gene sequence: CDR1 SGHRS, CDR2 YFSETQ. For the CDR3, the DNA is TGCGCCAGCAGCCCCAGGACAGGCGCCAACACTGAAGCTTTCTTT. Its translation is CASSPRTGANTEAFF.

The chain is built from TRBV6-5 and TRBJ1-1, with D perhaps matching TRBD1 (6 bases). The germline CDR1 and CDR2 sequences are MNHEY and SVGAGI. CDR3 length: 14 amino acids. With 6 bases removed from V and 5 bases from J, the gap between germline ends came to 16 bases. The CDR3 nucleotides are TGTGCCAGCAGATTACAGGGATTCGAGACTGAAGCTTTCTTT. It specifies CASRLQGFETEAFF.

The V call is TRBV6-1, the J call TRBJ1-1; 7 bases map to TRBD1. Looked up from germline, CDR1 is MNHNS and CDR2 is SASEGT. J lost 7 bases, V lost 6 bases, and 8 bases had no gene match. The CDR3 is 13 residues long. The CDR3 DNA sequence: TGTGCCAGCAGCTCAGAGGGGGCCCTTGAAGCTTTCTTT. Translation: CASSSEGALEAFF.

The J gene is TRBJ2-1, the V gene TRBV5-1; D gene ambiguous. CDR3 length equals 16 residues. CDR1 and CDR2 from the germline V gene are SGHRS and YFSETQ. V was pared by 1 base and J by 0 bases, with 11 bases between. The CDR3 spells CASSLFTSSSYNEQFF. CDR3 DNA sequence: TGCGCCAGCAGCTTGTTCACGTCGAGCTCCTACAATGAGCAGTTCTTC. Supplemented by reference TRBV5-1 and TRBJ2-1, the full variable domain reads KAGVTQTPRYLIKTRGQQVTLSCSPISGHRSVSWYQQTPGQGLQFLFEYFSETQRNKGNFPGRFSGRQFSNSRSEMNVSTLELGDSALYLCASSLFTSSSYNEQFFGPGTRLTVL.

The chain recombines TRBV30 with TRBJ2-3, with 10 bases lining up with TRBD1. J gave up 6 bases and V 4 bases, and 7 bases lay outside the gene matches. Germline assignment: CDR1 GTSNPN and CDR2 SVGIG (reference sequence). The CDR3 extends over 14 amino acids. This CDR3 is CAWTRDRGPDTQYF. The CDR3 nucleotides read TGTGCCTGGACCAGGGACAGGGGCCCCGATACGCAGTATTTT.

The chain couples TRBV19 to TRBJ2-1; D is perhaps TRBD2 (6 bases). Germline CDR1 LNHDA, CDR2 SQIVND (reference sequence). Trimming cost V 5 bases and J 3 bases, with 17 bases left between them. This CDR3 is built from 16 residues. The CDR3 protein is CASSGLWDSNYNEQFF. The CDR3 DNA reads as TGTGCCAGTAGTGGGCTGTGGGACTCTAACTACAATGAGCAGTTCTTC.

The rearrangement joins TRBV7-9 to TRBJ1-3; 7 nucleotides line up with TRBD1. After removal of 6 bases from V and 4 bases from J, the junction contained 15 bases not matched to a gene. The germline CDR1 and CDR2 sequences are SEHNR and FQNEAQ (reference sequence). The CDR3 contains 17 residues. CDR3 in DNA: TGTGCCAGCAGTAAAGGGAGACAGGGATCGTCCGGAAACACCATATATTTT. It specifies CASSKGRQGSSGNTIYF.

The chain joins TRBV20-1 to TRBJ2-5; D is ambiguous. The CDR3 is 11 amino acids. Trimming removed 6 bases at V and 3 bases at J, with 8 bases between. Germline CDR1 DFQATT, CDR2 SNEGSKA (reference sequence). The CDR3 region is CSAQKEETQYF. The CDR3, as DNA: TGCAGTGCCCAGAAAGAAGAGACCCAGTACTTC.